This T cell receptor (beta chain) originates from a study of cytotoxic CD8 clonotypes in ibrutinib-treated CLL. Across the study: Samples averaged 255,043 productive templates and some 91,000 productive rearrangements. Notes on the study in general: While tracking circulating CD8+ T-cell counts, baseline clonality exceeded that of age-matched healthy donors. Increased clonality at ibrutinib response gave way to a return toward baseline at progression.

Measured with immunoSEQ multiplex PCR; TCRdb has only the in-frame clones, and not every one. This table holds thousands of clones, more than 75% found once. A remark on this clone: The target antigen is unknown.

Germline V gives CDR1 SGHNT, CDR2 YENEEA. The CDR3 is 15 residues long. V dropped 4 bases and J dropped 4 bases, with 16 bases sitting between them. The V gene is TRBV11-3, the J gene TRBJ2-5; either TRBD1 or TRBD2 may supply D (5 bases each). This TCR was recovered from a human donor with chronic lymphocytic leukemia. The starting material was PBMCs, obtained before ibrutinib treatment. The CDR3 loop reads CASSSGRGQGETQYF. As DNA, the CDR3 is TGTGCCAGCAGCTCAGGGAGAGGGCAGGGAGAGACCCAGTACTTC.